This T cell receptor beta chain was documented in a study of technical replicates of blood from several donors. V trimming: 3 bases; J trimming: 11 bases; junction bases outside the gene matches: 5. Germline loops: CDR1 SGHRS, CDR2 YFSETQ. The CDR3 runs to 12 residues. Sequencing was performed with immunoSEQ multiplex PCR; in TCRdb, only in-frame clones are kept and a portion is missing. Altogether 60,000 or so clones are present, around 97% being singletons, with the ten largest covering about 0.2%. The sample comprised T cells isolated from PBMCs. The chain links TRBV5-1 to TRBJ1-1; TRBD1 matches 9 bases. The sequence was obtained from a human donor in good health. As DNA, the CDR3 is TGCGCCAGCAGCTCCGGGGACAGGGACGCTTTCTTT. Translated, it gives CASSSGDRDAFF.